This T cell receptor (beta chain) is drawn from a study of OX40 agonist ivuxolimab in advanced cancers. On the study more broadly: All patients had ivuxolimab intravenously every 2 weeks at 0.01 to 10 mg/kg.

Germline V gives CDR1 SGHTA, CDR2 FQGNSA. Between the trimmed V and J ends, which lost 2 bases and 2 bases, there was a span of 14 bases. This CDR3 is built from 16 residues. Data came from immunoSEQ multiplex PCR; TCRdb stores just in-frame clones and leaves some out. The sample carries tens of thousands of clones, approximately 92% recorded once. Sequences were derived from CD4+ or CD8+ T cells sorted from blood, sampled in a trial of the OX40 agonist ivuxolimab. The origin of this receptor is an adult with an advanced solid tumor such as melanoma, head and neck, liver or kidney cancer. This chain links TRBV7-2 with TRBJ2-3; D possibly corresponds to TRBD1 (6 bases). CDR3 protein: CASSLFSMGATDTQYF. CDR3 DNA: TGTGCCAGCAGCTTATTCTCCATGGGGGCCACAGATACGCAGTATTTT.